The 27 T cell receptor beta chains listed next were all sequenced from one sample in a study of blood T cell repertoires in COVID-19. Only in-frame clones appear in the TCRdb table, and some are missing; sequencing was by immunoSEQ multiplex PCR. The sample holds under 300,000 clones, around 88% seen once. Sequencing was carried out using peripheral blood. Every receptor here comes from a man older than 75 with acute or convalescent COVID-19.

The rearrangement uses TRBV19 and TRBJ1-4; D not certain. This CDR3 contains 16 residues. V dropped 4 bases and J dropped 4 bases, with 16 bases sitting between them. The germline gives CDR1 LNHDA, CDR2 SQIVND (reference sequence). The CDR3 bases are TGTGCCAGTAGTACCTCCCCCGGGGAGATTAATGAAAAACTGTTTTTT. Encoded protein: CASSTSPGEINEKLFF.

This chain's CDR3 is CASSLDRATGPQHF. The CDR3 coding sequence is TGTGCCAGCAGCCTTGACAGGGCCACCGGGCCCCAGCATTTT. V gene TRBV11-2 combines with J gene TRBJ1-5, with TRBD1 matching 7 bases. The germline V gene has CDR1 SGHAT and CDR2 FQNNGV. The CDR3 loop spans 14 amino acids. J gave up 9 bases and V 5 bases, and 10 bases lay outside the gene matches.

The V gene is TRBV3-1 (or the pseudogene TRBV3-2), the J gene TRBJ1-1, with D unresolved. Per germline, CDR1 LGHDT and CDR2 YNNKEL (reference sequence). The CDR3 spans 12 residues. V shed 5 bases and J shed 0 bases, with 4 bases lying between them. CDR3 nucleotides: TGTGCCAGCAGCTATGTGAACACTGAAGCTTTCTTT. Protein sequence: CASSYVNTEAFF.

This chain connects TRBV7-2 to TRBJ2-2, with D possibly being TRBD1 (5 bases). The germline V and J ends were trimmed by 5 bases and 0 bases, with 10 bases remaining between them. Looked up from germline, CDR1 is SGHTA and CDR2 is FQGNSA. This CDR3 is 15 amino acids long. Written as DNA, the CDR3 is TGTGCCAGCAGCCGTGACAGCTCGAACACCGGGGAGCTGTTTTTT. Protein product: CASSRDSSNTGELFF.

This sequence joins TRBV19 and TRBJ1-5, with 8 bases aligning to TRBD1. The CDR3 runs to 17 residues. Germline assignment: CDR1 LNHDA and CDR2 SQIVND (reference sequence). J was trimmed by 4 bases and V by 6 bases; bases with no gene match: 14. In nucleotides, the CDR3 is TGTGCCAGTAGACCCCCAGGGGGCATAGACTCAAATCAGCCCCAGCATTTT. It is translated as CASRPPGGIDSNQPQHF.

The genes are TRBV18 and TRBJ2-5; D might be TRBD1 (6 bases). The CDR3 is 12 amino acids. From germline, CDR1 is KGHSH and CDR2 LQKENI. V shed 9 bases and J shed 5 bases, with 13 bases lying between them. CDR3 in amino acids: CASRQASETQYF. Written as DNA, the CDR3 is TGTGCCAGTAGACAGGCGTCGGAGACCCAGTACTTC.

The V and J genes are TRBV3-1 (or the pseudogene TRBV3-2) and TRBJ2-5; TRBD2 matches at 9 bases. This CDR3 region has 17 residues. With V trimmed by 1 base and J by 1 base, 7 bases remained unmatched. The germline CDR1 and CDR2 sequences are LGHDT and YNNKEL (reference sequence). The CDR3 reads CASSQGSSGTFQETQYF. CDR3 nucleotide sequence: TGTGCCAGCAGCCAAGGCTCTAGCGGGACGTTCCAAGAGACCCAGTACTTC.

The rearrangement uses TRBV5-6 and TRBJ1-2, with TRBD1 matching 7 bases. CDR3 size: 13 residues. Germline V gene data show CDR1 as SGHDT and CDR2 as YYEEEE. The J segment lost 8 bases and the V segment lost 0 bases, leaving 4 bases of the junction unmatched. The CDR3 is CASSLGGGRGYTF. CDR3 bases: TGTGCCAGCAGCTTGGGAGGGGGCCGAGGCTACACCTTC.

V is TRBV2 and J is TRBJ1-5; D not certain. In germline, CDR1 is SNHLY, CDR2 FYNNEI. V lost 5 bases and J 6 bases, leaving 14 bases between the germline ends. This CDR3 is built from 14 residues. The CDR3 DNA reads as TGTGCCAGCAGTACTCTCGGGAGGAGTCAGCCCCAGCATTTT. This gives the protein CASSTLGRSQPQHF.

This chain joins TRBV19 and TRBJ1-2; 7 bases match TRBD1. The CDR3 contains 16 residues. Germline CDR1 and CDR2: LNHDA and SQIVND (reference sequence). With 5 bases clipped from V and 6 bases from J, the junction kept 15 bases outside the gene matches. The CDR3 bases are TGTGCCAGTAGTCCCGGGACAGTCATGGAGGGGGATGGCTACACCTTC. Its protein is CASSPGTVMEGDGYTF.

The J gene is TRBJ2-2, the V gene TRBV5-6, with 8 bases identical to TRBD1. J gave up 4 bases and V 4 bases, and 3 bases lay outside the gene matches. The CDR3 sequence is 14 residues long. Germline assignment: CDR1 SGHDT and CDR2 YYEEEE. This CDR3 reads CASSRDRGTGELFF. As DNA, the CDR3 is TGTGCCAGCAGCCGTGACAGGGGCACCGGGGAGCTGTTTTTT.

This chain joins TRBV7-9 and TRBJ2-7; 10 positions match TRBD1. The CDR3 is 12 amino acids. CDR1 and CDR2 (germline): SEHNR, FQNEAQ (reference sequence). V lost 5 bases and J lost 6; bases outside the gene matches: 1. The CDR3 DNA follows: TGTGCCAGCAGCCGGACAGGGGGCGAGCAGTACTTC. It encodes CASSRTGGEQYF.

This clone appeared once. DNA of the CDR3: TGTGCCAGCAGTGAAGTGGGAGGGTGGGGTGAAAAACTGTTTTTT. Protein sequence: CASSEVGGWGEKLFF. This chain links TRBV6-1 with TRBJ1-4, with D uncertain. Germline assignment: CDR1 MNHNS and CDR2 SASEGT. The CDR3 spans 15 residues. The V and J ends lost 1 base and 7 bases respectively, with 13 bases between them.

Note on this clone: The junction shows a germline mismatch at one end, possibly a read error. V is TRBV7-7 and J is TRBJ2-7; 7 positions match TRBD1. CDR3 size: 15 residues. Per germline, CDR1 SSHAT and CDR2 FNYEAQ (reference sequence). CDR3 residues: CASSPLGGLYDEQYF. CDR3 DNA: TGTGCTAGCAGCCCCCTAGGGGGCTTGTATGACGAGCAGTACTTC.

The V and J genes are TRBV28 and TRBJ2-3, with D possibly matching TRBD2 (6 bases). This CDR3 spans 14 amino acids. The V end was cut by 11 bases, the J end by 0 bases, with 15 bases between. Germline V lookup: CDR1 MDHEN, CDR2 SYDVKM. CDR3: CAAGGLGSTDTQYF. CDR3 bases: TGTGCCGCAGGAGGGCTAGGGAGCACAGATACGCAGTATTTT.

The V and J genes are TRBV3-1 (or the pseudogene TRBV3-2) and TRBJ2-7; the match to TRBD2 covers 9 bases. CDR1 is LGHDT and CDR2 is YNNKEL in the germline V gene (reference sequence). This CDR3 contains 14 residues. With V trimmed by 6 bases and J by 3 bases, 6 bases remained unmatched. In DNA, the CDR3 is TGTGCCAGCAGACCGAGTAGCGGGAGCTACGAGCAGTACTTC. Translation gives CASRPSSGSYEQYF.

The J gene is TRBJ1-2, the V gene TRBV4-3; 8 positions agree with TRBD1. The CDR3 is 17 residues long. Trimming removed 0 bases from V and 4 bases from J; junction bases left unmatched: 10. Germline CDR1 LGHNA, CDR2 YSLEER. CDR3 coding DNA: TGCGCCAGCAGCCAAGATCCGCCCACGACAGGGGCCTATGGCTACACCTTC. It yields the protein CASSQDPPTTGAYGYTF.

This rearrangement joins TRBV7-8 to TRBJ2-1; D unclear. CDR3 length: 14 amino acids. CDR1 is SGHVS and CDR2 is FQNEAQ in the germline V gene. Deletions cut 0 bases from V and 15 bases from J, with 18 bases between. The CDR3 sequence: CASSLALEAPTGFF. Written as DNA, the CDR3 is TGTGCCAGCAGCTTAGCGCTAGAGGCCCCTACGGGGTTCTTC.

The genes are TRBV28 and TRBJ2-7; possibly TRBD1 for D (5 bases). The germline CDR1 and CDR2 sequences are MDHEN and SYDVKM. The CDR3 runs 13 residues. Trimming stripped 3 bases from V and 4 bases from J, with 10 bases between. This chain's CDR3 is CASSLGPAYEQYF. CDR3 nucleotide sequence: TGTGCCAGCAGTTTGGGGCCAGCTTACGAGCAGTACTTC.

V usage is TRBV19 and J usage is TRBJ2-2; D is possibly TRBD1 (5 bases). V lost 4 bases, J lost 1 base, and 10 bases lay in between. The CDR3 consists of 15 residues. The V gene's germline CDR1 is LNHDA and CDR2 SQIVND (reference sequence). The CDR3 region has the DNA TGTGCCAGTAGTACCACTACAGGGAACACCGGGGAGCTGTTTTTT. Translation gives CASSTTTGNTGELFF.

V usage is TRBV25-1 and J usage is TRBJ2-7, with 12 bases identical to TRBD2. Trimming took 1 base from V and 2 from J; bases not matched to a gene: 6. Per the germline V gene, CDR1 is MGHDK and CDR2 is SYGVNS. The CDR3 has 17 amino acids. CDR3 in DNA: TGTGCCAGCAGTGAATCGGGGACTAGCGGGCGCGCCTACGAGCAGTACTTC. The encoded protein is CASSESGTSGRAYEQYF.

The rearrangement links TRBV7-2 to TRBJ1-5; D gene unclear. The CDR3 contains 13 residues. The V gene's germline CDR1 is SGHTA and CDR2 FQGNSA. V was clipped by 3 bases and J by 0 bases, with 3 bases between them. CDR3 DNA: TGTGCCAGCAGCTTGCGTAGCAATCAGCCCCAGCATTTT. Translated, it gives CASSLRSNQPQHF.

The CDR3 DNA follows: TGTGCCAGCAGTCCTGGGACTGTCCCCTACGAGCAGTACTTC. This translates into CASSPGTVPYEQYF. The V gene is TRBV28, the J gene TRBJ2-7; maybe TRBD2 (6 bases). The germline V gene has CDR1 MDHEN and CDR2 SYDVKM. The ends were cut back, 5 bases at V and 2 bases at J, with 13 bases in the middle. This CDR3 contains 14 residues. Full variable domain (outside the CDR3, taken from reference TRBV28 and TRBJ2-7): DVKVTQSSRYLVKRTGEKVFLECVQDMDHENMFWYRQDPGLGLRLIYFSYDVKMKEKGDIPEGYSVSREKKERFSLILESASTNQTSMYLCASSPGTVPYEQYFGPGTRLTVT.

J is TRBJ2-7 and V is TRBV24-1, with D possibly being TRBD1 (5 bases). This CDR3 spans 12 amino acids. V lost 5 bases and J lost 6, with 10 bases in between. Germline CDR1 is KGHDR and CDR2 is SFDVKD. The CDR3 DNA reads as TGTGCCACCAGTGCCAGGGTCGGCGAGCAGTACTTC. Translation: CATSARVGEQYF.

The V gene is TRBV11-2, the J gene TRBJ1-4; possibly TRBD1 for D (6 bases). V lost 1 base and J lost 7, with 16 bases in between. From germline, CDR1 is SGHAT and CDR2 FQNNGV. This CDR3 has 16 amino acids. The CDR3 protein is CASSLASGGLSEKLFF. The CDR3 nucleotides read TGTGCCAGCAGCTTAGCCTCGGGGGGCTTGTCTGAAAAACTGTTTTTT.

The chain links TRBV29-1 to TRBJ1-4, with a weak D call TRBD1 (5 bases). This CDR3 is built from 13 residues. Trimming stripped 3 bases from V and 4 bases from J, with 9 bases between. The V gene's germline CDR1 is SQVTM and CDR2 ANQGSEA. This chain's CDR3 is CSVEGQGNEKLFF. CDR3 bases: TGCAGCGTTGAGGGCCAGGGTAATGAAAAACTGTTTTTT.

The V and J genes are TRBV28 and TRBJ1-2; 7 bases are a match to TRBD1. The junction had 10 bases not matched to a gene; V was cut back by 5 bases and J by 7 bases. The CDR3 spans 14 residues. In germline, CDR1 is MDHEN, CDR2 SYDVKM. In DNA, the CDR3 is TGTGCCAGCAGTGGGCCAGGGGGTACGGCTGGCTACACCTTC. Protein: CASSGPGGTAGYTF.